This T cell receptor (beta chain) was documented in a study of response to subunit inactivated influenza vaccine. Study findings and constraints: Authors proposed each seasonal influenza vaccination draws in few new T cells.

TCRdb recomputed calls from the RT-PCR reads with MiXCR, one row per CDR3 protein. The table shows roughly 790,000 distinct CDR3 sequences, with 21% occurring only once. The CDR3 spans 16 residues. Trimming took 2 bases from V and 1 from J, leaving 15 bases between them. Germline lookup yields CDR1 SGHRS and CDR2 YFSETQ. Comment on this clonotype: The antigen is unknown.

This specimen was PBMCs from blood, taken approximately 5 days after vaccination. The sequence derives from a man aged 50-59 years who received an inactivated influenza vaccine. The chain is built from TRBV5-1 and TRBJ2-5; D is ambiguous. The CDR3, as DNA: TGCGCCAGCAGCTTCCAGCCAGGCTCGGGCCAAGAGACCCAGTACTTC. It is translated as CASSFQPGSGQETQYF.